The entry below describes one TCR beta chain. Antigen: not known. The data belong to a study of CD8+ T cells in alopecia areata. Study conclusions and caveats: Researchers report lesional scalp, most notably alopecia totalis/universalis, outstripped normal scalp in clonality. Scalp and blood samples kept many expanded lesional clones throughout tofacitinib.

RNA extraction was followed by reverse transcription into cDNA, which acted as the sequencing template. The repertoire was sequenced with immunoSEQ multiplex PCR; TCRdb's copy has only in-frame clones and lacks some. The repertoire holds hundreds of thousands of clones, with over 45% as singletons. Regarding treatment: oral pan-JAK inhibitor, 5-10 mg twice daily. Sorting of CD4+ and CD8+ T cells was performed on PBMCs. The clonotype originates from a human donor with alopecia areata. The input for sequencing was CD4+ T cells sorted from blood, taken at roughly week 53, from a patient treated with tofacitinib.

The CDR3 nucleotides read TGTGCCAGCAGTTACTCCTTCTTGGCGGTGGAGACCCAGTACTTC. This gives the protein CASSYSFLAVETQYF. The genes are TRBV6-5 and TRBJ2-5; D is unclear. Germline V CDR1 and CDR2: MNHEY, SVGAGI. CDR3 size: 15 residues. Trimming stripped 0 bases from V and 5 bases from J, with 13 bases between.